Listed below are T cell receptor beta chains from one sample, sequenced in a study of PD-L1 blockade in urothelial cancer. Some clones are missing from TCRdb's copy, which holds only in-frame ones; the method was immunoSEQ multiplex PCR. Altogether under 55,000 clones are present, 82% being singletons, with the ten largest covering under 15%. The source was PBMCs, collected around atezolizumab (anti-PD-L1) treatment. All receptors come from a man aged 55-75 years with urothelial cancer. CDR3s include the opening cysteine and the closing phenylalanine or tryptophan. A D gene is named only where the DNA matches it firmly. Not all rows give a size; the values are once, few, many and, for expanded clones, a class.

j_call: TRBJ2-5
clone_size: medium-sized
d_call: .
v_call: TRBV18
cdr3_nt: TGTGCCAGCTTACCCCCCGGCCCCGCAATCGGGGAGACCCAGTACTTC
cdr3_aa: CASLPPGPAIGETQYF

j_call: TRBJ2-1
clone_size: .
d_call: TRBD1
v_call: TRBV7-9
cdr3_nt: TGTGCCAGCAGCTCTTATCCCGGGACAGGGAAGGGATCCTACAATGAGCAGTTCTTC
cdr3_aa: CASSSYPGTGKGSYNEQFF

j_call: TRBJ2-3
clone_size: .
d_call: .
v_call: TRBV5-4
cdr3_nt: TGTGCCAGCAGCCCAGTTAGCGGCTCTTTCACAGATACGCAGTATTTT
cdr3_aa: CASSPVSGSFTDTQYF

j_call: TRBJ2-1
clone_size: .
d_call: TRBD2
v_call: TRBV6-1
cdr3_nt: TGTGCCAGCAGTGGTGAAGGGACTAGCGGGGGGTCTTTTGTCTACAATGAGCAGTTCTTC
cdr3_aa: CASSGEGTSGGSFVYNEQFF

j_call: TRBJ1-4
clone_size: .
d_call: .
v_call: TRBV5-1
cdr3_nt: TGCGCCAGCAGCTTGCCCGACGGGGAAAAACTGTTTTTT
cdr3_aa: CASSLPDGEKLFF

j_call: TRBJ1-5
clone_size: once
d_call: .
v_call: TRBV19
cdr3_nt: TGTGCCAGTAGTATGCGGGCCTACAATCAGCCCCAGCATTTT
cdr3_aa: CASSMRAYNQPQHF

j_call: TRBJ2-2
clone_size: .
d_call: TRBD2
v_call: TRBV5-6
cdr3_nt: TGTGCCAGCAGCCCCTGGGGGAGGGACACCGGGGAGCTGTTTTTT
cdr3_aa: CASSPWGRDTGELFF

j_call: TRBJ2-1
clone_size: .
d_call: TRBD2
v_call: TRBV29-1
cdr3_nt: TGCAGCGTTGTACCCGATAAGCGGGGGGAGGACAATGAGCAGTTCTTC
cdr3_aa: CSVVPDKRGEDNEQFF

j_call: TRBJ1-4
clone_size: .
d_call: TRBD1
v_call: TRBV7-2
cdr3_nt: TGTGCCAGCAGCTTAGGGGGGACAGGGAAAGAAAAACTGTTTTTT
cdr3_aa: CASSLGGTGKEKLFF

j_call: TRBJ2-1
clone_size: .
d_call: TRBD2
v_call: TRBV4-1
cdr3_nt: TGCGCCAGCAGCCAAGATAGCGGGAGTTACAATGAGCAGTTCTTC
cdr3_aa: CASSQDSGSYNEQFF

j_call: TRBJ2-1
clone_size: .
d_call: .
v_call: TRBV28
cdr3_nt: TGTGCCAGCACACGTGCGACTAGCTACAATGAGCAGTTCTTC
cdr3_aa: CASTRATSYNEQFF

j_call: TRBJ1-4
clone_size: .
d_call: .
v_call: TRBV7-9
cdr3_nt: TGTGCCAGCCCCGCGGGTGAGGGATCTAATGAAAAACTGTTTTTT
cdr3_aa: CASPAGEGSNEKLFF

j_call: TRBJ2-7
clone_size: .
d_call: TRBD1
v_call: TRBV10-3
cdr3_nt: TGTGCCATCAGTGGGGACAGGCTCAACTACGAGCAGTACTTC
cdr3_aa: CAISGDRLNYEQYF

j_call: TRBJ2-1
clone_size: .
d_call: .
v_call: TRBV18
cdr3_nt: TGTGCCAGCTCACCCCCAGGGGTTGATGATGAGCAGTTCTTC
cdr3_aa: CASSPPGVDDEQFF